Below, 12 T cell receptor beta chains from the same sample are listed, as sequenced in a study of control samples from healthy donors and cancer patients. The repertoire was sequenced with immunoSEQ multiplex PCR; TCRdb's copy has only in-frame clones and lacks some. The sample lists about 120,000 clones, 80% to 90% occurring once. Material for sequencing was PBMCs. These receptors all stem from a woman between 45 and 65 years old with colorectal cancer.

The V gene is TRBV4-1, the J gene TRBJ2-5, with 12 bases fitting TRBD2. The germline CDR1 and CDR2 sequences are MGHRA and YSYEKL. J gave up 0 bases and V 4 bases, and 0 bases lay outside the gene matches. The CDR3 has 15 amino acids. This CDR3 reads CASSPSGRDQETQYF. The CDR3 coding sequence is TGCGCCAGCAGCCCTAGCGGGAGGGACCAAGAGACCCAGTACTTC.

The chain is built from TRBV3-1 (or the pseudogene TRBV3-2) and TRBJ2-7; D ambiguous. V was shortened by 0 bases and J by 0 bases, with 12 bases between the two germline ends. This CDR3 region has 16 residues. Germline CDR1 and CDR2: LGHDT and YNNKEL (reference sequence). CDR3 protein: CASSQEDGFNSYEQYF. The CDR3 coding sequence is TGTGCCAGCAGCCAAGAGGACGGGTTCAACTCCTACGAGCAGTACTTC.

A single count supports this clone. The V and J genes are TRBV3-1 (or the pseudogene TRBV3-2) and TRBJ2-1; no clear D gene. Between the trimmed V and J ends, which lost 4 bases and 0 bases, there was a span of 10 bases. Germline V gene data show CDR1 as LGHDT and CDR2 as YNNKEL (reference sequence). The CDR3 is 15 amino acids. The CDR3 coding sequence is TGTGCCAGCAGCCGCTCCGAAAGCTCCTACAATGAGCAGTTCTTC. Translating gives CASSRSESSYNEQFF.

The CDR3 loop reads CASSFVTNTEAFF. As DNA, the CDR3 is TGTGCCAGCAGCTTTGTGACGAACACTGAAGCTTTCTTT. The chain joins TRBV28 to TRBJ1-1; unclear D gene. Germline values: CDR1 MDHEN, CDR2 SYDVKM. This CDR3 comprises 13 residues. The germline V and J ends were trimmed by 6 bases and 1 base, with 9 bases remaining between them. The full variable domain, its missing parts supplied by reference TRBV28 and TRBJ1-1, is DVKVTQSSRYLVKRTGEKVFLECVQDMDHENMFWYRQDPGLGLRLIYFSYDVKMKEKGDIPEGYSVSREKKERFSLILESASTNQTSMYLCASSFVTNTEAFFGQGTRLTVV.

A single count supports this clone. The DNA for the CDR3 is TGTGCCAGCAGCTTAGGGCAGGCCTCCACCTACGAGCAGTACTTC. Protein: CASSLGQASTYEQYF. V usage is TRBV7-9 and J usage is TRBJ2-7, with D hard to call. From germline, CDR1 is SEHNR and CDR2 FQNEAQ (reference sequence). There are 15 residues in the CDR3. Trimming shortened V by 1 base and J by 2 bases, and 12 bases separated the two germline ends. Using reference TRBV7-9 and TRBJ2-7 for the parts outside the CDR3, the full variable domain is DTGVSQNPRHKITKRGQNVTFRCDPISEHNRLYWYRQTLGQGPEFLTYFQNEAQLEKSRLLSDRFSAERPKGSFSTLEIQRTEQGDSAMYLCASSLGQASTYEQYFGPGTRLTVT.

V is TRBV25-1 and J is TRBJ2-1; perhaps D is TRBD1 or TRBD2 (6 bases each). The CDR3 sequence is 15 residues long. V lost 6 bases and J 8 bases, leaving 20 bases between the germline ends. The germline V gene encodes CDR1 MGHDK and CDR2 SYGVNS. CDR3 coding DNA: TGTGCCAGCAGCCCGGGGGTGGCCCCAGGGGATGAGCAGTTCTTC. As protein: CASSPGVAPGDEQFF.

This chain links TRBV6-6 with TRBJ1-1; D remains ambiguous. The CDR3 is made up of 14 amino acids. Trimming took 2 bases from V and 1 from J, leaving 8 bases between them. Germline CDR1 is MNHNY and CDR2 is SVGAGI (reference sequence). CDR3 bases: TGTGCCAGCAGTTACGGAGCACGGAACACTGAAGCTTTCTTT. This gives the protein CASSYGARNTEAFF.

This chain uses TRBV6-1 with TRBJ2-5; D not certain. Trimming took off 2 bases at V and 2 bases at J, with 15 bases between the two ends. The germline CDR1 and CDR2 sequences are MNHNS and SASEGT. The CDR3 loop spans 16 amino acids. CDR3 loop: CASSETWGNLQETQYF. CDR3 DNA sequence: TGTGCCAGCAGTGAAACGTGGGGAAACCTACAAGAGACCCAGTACTTC.

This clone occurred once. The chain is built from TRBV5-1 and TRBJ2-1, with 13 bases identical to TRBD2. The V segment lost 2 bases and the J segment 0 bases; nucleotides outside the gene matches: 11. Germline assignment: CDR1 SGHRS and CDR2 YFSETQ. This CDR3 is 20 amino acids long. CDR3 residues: CASSFGMPTSGRNSYNEQFF. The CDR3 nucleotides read TGCGCCAGCAGCTTCGGAATGCCGACTAGCGGGAGGAACTCCTACAATGAGCAGTTCTTC.

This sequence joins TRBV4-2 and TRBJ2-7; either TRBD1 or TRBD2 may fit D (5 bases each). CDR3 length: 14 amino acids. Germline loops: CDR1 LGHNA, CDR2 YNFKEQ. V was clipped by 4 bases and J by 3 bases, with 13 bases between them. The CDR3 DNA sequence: TGTGCCAGCAGCCCCACCCGGGGCGGCTACGAGCAGTACTTC. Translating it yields CASSPTRGGYEQYF.

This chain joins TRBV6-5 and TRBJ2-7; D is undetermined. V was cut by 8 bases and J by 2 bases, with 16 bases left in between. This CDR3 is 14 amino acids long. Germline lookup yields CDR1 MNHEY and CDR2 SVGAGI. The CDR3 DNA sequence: TGTGCCAGCTTTAGCCCGGCGGAACCCTACGAGCAGTACTTC. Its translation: CASFSPAEPYEQYF.

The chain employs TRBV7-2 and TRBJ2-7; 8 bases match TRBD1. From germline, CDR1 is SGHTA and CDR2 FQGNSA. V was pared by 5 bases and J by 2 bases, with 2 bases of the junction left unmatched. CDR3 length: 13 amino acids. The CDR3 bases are TGTGCCAGCAGCCTGACAGGGGCCTACGAGCAGTACTTC. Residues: CASSLTGAYEQYF. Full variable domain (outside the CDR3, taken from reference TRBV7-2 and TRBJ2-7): GAGVSQSPSNKVTEKGKDVELRCDPISGHTALYWYRQSLGQGLEFLIYFQGNSAPDKSGLPSDRFSAERTGGSVSTLTIQRTQQEDSAVYLCASSLTGAYEQYFGPGTRLTVT.